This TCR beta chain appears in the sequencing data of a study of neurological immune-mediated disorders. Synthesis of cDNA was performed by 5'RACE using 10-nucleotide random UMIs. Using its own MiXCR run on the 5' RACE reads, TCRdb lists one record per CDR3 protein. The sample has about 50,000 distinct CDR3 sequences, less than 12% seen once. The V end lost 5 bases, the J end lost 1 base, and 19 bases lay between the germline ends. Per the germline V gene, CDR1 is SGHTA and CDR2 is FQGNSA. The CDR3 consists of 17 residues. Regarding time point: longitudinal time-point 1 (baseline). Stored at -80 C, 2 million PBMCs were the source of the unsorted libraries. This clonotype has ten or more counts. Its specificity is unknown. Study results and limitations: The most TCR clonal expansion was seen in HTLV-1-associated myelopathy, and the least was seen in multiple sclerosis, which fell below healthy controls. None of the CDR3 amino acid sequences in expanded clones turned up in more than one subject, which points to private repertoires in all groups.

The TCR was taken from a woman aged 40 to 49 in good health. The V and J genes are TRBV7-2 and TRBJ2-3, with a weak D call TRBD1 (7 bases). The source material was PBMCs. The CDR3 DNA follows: TGTGCCAGCAGCCCCTGGGGCAGGGGGACTGGCACAGATACGCAGTATTTT. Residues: CASSPWGRGTGTDTQYF.